The 31 T cell receptor beta chains below all came from one sample that was sequenced in a study of T cell responses to AZD1222 COVID-19 vaccine. The assay was immunoSEQ multiplex PCR, and TCRdb's table has in-frame clones only and misses some. The data show about 120,000 clones, with roughly 90% seen just once and roughly 2.7% held by the top ten. The sample here was peripheral blood, taken 28 days after the second AZD1222 dose. The receptor source for this set is an adult who received the AZD1222 COVID-19 vaccine.

This chain connects TRBV27 to TRBJ1-6; D is ambiguous. V was pared by 6 bases and J by 0 bases, with 12 bases between. The CDR3 loop spans 16 amino acids. Germline V CDR1 and CDR2: MNHEY, SMNVEV (reference sequence). The CDR3 region is CASSPYWGSYNSPLHF. DNA of the CDR3: TGTGCCAGCAGCCCTTACTGGGGCTCCTATAATTCACCCCTCCACTTT.

This chain links TRBV3-1 (or the pseudogene TRBV3-2) with TRBJ2-3, with 14 positions matching TRBD2. Germline trimming cut 4 bases from V and 6 bases from J; bases unmatched to any gene: 9. The CDR3 totals 17 residues. Germline CDR1 is LGHDT and CDR2 is YNNKEL (reference sequence). The CDR3 DNA reads TGTGCCAGCAGCCCCGGAAGACTAGCGGGGGGGCTCGATACGCAGTATTTT. Translation gives CASSPGRLAGGLDTQYF.

The rearrangement joins TRBV5-3 to TRBJ2-4, with 9 bases lining up with TRBD2. TRBV5-3 is annotated as an ORF whose role is uncertain. After removal of 4 bases from V and 0 bases from J, the junction contained 14 bases not matched to a gene. The CDR3 consists of 19 residues. The CDR3 reads CARSPVGGSGGLAKNIQYF. The CDR3 DNA follows: TGTGCCAGAAGCCCTGTTGGGGGTAGCGGGGGATTAGCCAAAAACATTCAGTACTTC.

For the CDR3, the DNA is TGCGCCAGCAGCCAAGCTAGGACAGGGATTAATGAAAAACTGTTTTTT. Amino acids: CASSQARTGINEKLFF. The rearrangement uses TRBV4-3 and TRBJ1-4; TRBD1 matches at 8 bases. The germline CDR1 and CDR2 sequences are LGHNA and YSLEER. V trimming: 1 base; J trimming: 4 bases; junction bases outside the gene matches: 5. The CDR3 sequence is 16 residues long.

The V gene is TRBV5-5, the J gene TRBJ1-2; perhaps TRBD1 as D (5 bases). V gave up 0 bases and J gave up 2 bases, with 8 bases separating them. Germline V gene lookup returns CDR1 SGHKS and CDR2 YYEKEE (reference sequence). The CDR3 consists of 14 residues. Here the CDR3 DNA reads TGTGCCAGCAGCTTGGCCAGGGTGAACTATGGCTACACCTTC. Amino acid sequence: CASSLARVNYGYTF.

The rearrangement joins TRBV6-2 or TRBV6-3 to TRBJ2-3; possible D gene TRBD1, 6 bases. V lost 5 bases to trimming and J lost 0 bases, with 15 bases between them. CDR1 and CDR2 (germline): MNHEY, SVGEGT. This CDR3 has 16 residues. CDR3 sequence (DNA): TGTGCCAGCAGTCCCTTACAGGGTCGGAGCACAGATACGCAGTATTTT. This gives the protein CASSPLQGRSTDTQYF.

The chain joins TRBV6-1 to TRBJ2-5; no reliable D call. Germline-derived CDR1 and CDR2 are MNHNS and SASEGT. The CDR3 is made up of 13 amino acids. V was clipped by 0 bases and J by 5 bases, with 7 bases between them. CDR3 coding DNA: TGTGCCAGCAGTGAAGCAAGGCGGGAGACCCAGTACTTC. It translates to CASSEARRETQYF.

The V gene is TRBV3-1 (or the pseudogene TRBV3-2), the J gene TRBJ1-1, with 7 bases lining up with TRBD1. V gave up 2 bases and J gave up 1 base; unmatched junction bases: 4. The CDR3 loop spans 15 amino acids. Germline values: CDR1 LGHDT, CDR2 YNNKEL (reference sequence). CDR3 coding DNA: TGTGCCAGCAGCCAACTTCACAGGGGGAACACTGAAGCTTTCTTT. This codes for CASSQLHRGNTEAFF.

This clone came up a few times. The chain recombines TRBV10-3 with TRBJ1-1; a weak D match, TRBD1 (5 bases). CDR1 and CDR2 (germline): ENHRY, SYGVKD. The V end was cut by 6 bases, the J end by 8 bases, with 19 bases between. The CDR3 runs to 14 residues. The chain's CDR3 is CAISSGRVGQEAFF. As DNA, the CDR3 is TGTGCCATCAGCTCCGGCAGGGTAGGCCAGGAAGCTTTCTTT.

Concerning this clone: Other DNA sequences of this sample code for an identical CDR3. The rearrangement uses TRBV19 and TRBJ1-3; tentative D call: TRBD1 (5 bases). Deletions cut 9 bases from V and 1 base from J, with 10 bases between. Germline CDR1 is LNHDA and CDR2 is SQIVND (reference sequence). The CDR3 has 13 amino acids. The CDR3: CASTQGSGNTIYF. In nucleotides, the CDR3 is TGTGCCAGCACCCAGGGTTCTGGAAACACCATATATTTT.

The rearrangement uses TRBV3-1 (or the pseudogene TRBV3-2) and TRBJ1-2, with TRBD1 as a possible D gene (6 bases). The germline gives CDR1 LGHDT, CDR2 YNNKEL (reference sequence). V gave up 4 bases and J gave up 4 bases, with 10 bases separating them. The CDR3 is 13 amino acids. The CDR3 here is CASSLDRLYGYTF. The CDR3, as DNA: TGTGCCAGCAGCCTGGACAGACTCTATGGCTACACCTTC.

The J gene is TRBJ2-2, the V gene TRBV7-3; 7 bases are a match to TRBD1. CDR3 length: 15 amino acids. Per germline, CDR1 SGHTA and CDR2 FQGTGA. Trimming cost V 1 base and J 1 base; bases outside gene matches: 0. The CDR3: CASSLNRGNTGELFF. CDR3 DNA: TGTGCCAGCAGCTTAAACAGGGGGAACACCGGGGAGCTGTTTTTT.

The chain carries TRBV18 and TRBJ1-2; D perhaps matches TRBD1 (6 bases). CDR1 and CDR2 (germline): KGHSH, LQKENI. The CDR3 is 15 amino acids. V was trimmed by 2 bases and J by 4 bases, leaving 14 bases between them. CDR3 nucleotide sequence: TGTGCCAGCTCACCAGCTTCAGGGGTAGGCTATGGCTACACCTTC. Its protein is CASSPASGVGYGYTF.

In this sample, this clone turned up a few times. This chain links TRBV6-2 or TRBV6-3 with TRBJ1-5; 9 bases line up with TRBD1. Germline CDR1 MNHEY, CDR2 SVGEGT. The CDR3 is 17 amino acids. The V segment lost 5 bases and the J segment 4 bases; nucleotides outside the gene matches: 12. CDR3 sequence (DNA): TGTGCCAGCAGTACCCTGGGACAGGGTCTTCGGAATCAGCCCCAGCATTTT. This translates into CASSTLGQGLRNQPQHF.

This clone has only one observation. This chain connects TRBV19 to TRBJ1-4; a weak D match, TRBD1 (6 bases). Germline V gene sequence: CDR1 LNHDA, CDR2 SQIVND (reference sequence). CDR3 size: 14 residues. V lost 0 bases and J lost 16, with 18 bases in between. Here the CDR3 DNA reads TGTGCCAGTAGTATAGATCCGGGGCGGGGGCAAACGTTTTTT. Its protein product is CASSIDPGRGQTFF.

The CDR3 region is CASSYSRGMNTEAFF. The CDR3 bases are TGTGCCAGCAGTTACTCGAGAGGAATGAACACTGAAGCTTTCTTT. The chain is built from TRBV6-5 and TRBJ1-1; D gene uncertain. Trimming took 0 bases from V and 0 from J, leaving 8 bases between them. The germline V gene has CDR1 MNHEY and CDR2 SVGAGI. The CDR3 runs 15 residues.

The V and J genes are TRBV28 and TRBJ2-1; perhaps TRBD2 as D (5 bases). The V end lost 4 bases, the J end lost 4 bases, and 14 bases lay between the germline ends. This CDR3 region has 15 residues. Germline lookup yields CDR1 MDHEN and CDR2 SYDVKM. CDR3 sequence reads: CASSSPHEGYNEQFF. DNA for the CDR3: TGTGCCAGCAGTTCTCCCCATGAGGGTTACAATGAGCAGTTCTTC.

This clone is a singleton in its sample. The chain carries TRBV2 and TRBJ2-3; TRBD1 might be the D (5 bases). Germline assignment: CDR1 SNHLY and CDR2 FYNNEI. V was pared by 3 bases and J by 0 bases, with 19 bases between. The CDR3 is 18 residues long. The CDR3 bases are TGTGCCAGCAGTGAGGGGCGTTTTGCAGGGATAAGCACAGATACGCAGTATTTT. Translation: CASSEGRFAGISTDTQYF. Complete variable domain (other parts from reference TRBV2 and TRBJ2-3): EPEVTQTPSHQVTQMGQEVILRCVPISNHLYFYWYRQILGQKVEFLVSFYNNEISEKSEIFDDQFSVERPDGSNFTLKIRSTKLEDSAMYFCASSEGRFAGISTDTQYFGPGTRLTVL.

The V and J genes are TRBV18 and TRBJ1-1; tentatively, D is TRBD1 (6 bases). Trimming removed 1 base at V and 1 base at J, with 16 bases between. This CDR3 is built from 17 residues. The germline CDR1 and CDR2 sequences are KGHSH and LQKENI. The CDR3 region has the DNA TGTGCCAGCTCACCACTGGCAGCGAGGGGGGCGAACACTGAAGCTTTCTTT. It translates to CASSPLAARGANTEAFF. Supplemented by reference TRBV18 and TRBJ1-1, the full variable domain reads NAGVMQNPRHLVRRRGQEARLRCSPMKGHSHVYWYRQLPEEGLKFMVYLQKENIIDESGMPKERFSAEFPKEGPSILRIQQVVRGDSAAYFCASSPLAARGANTEAFFGQGTRLTVV.

The chain links TRBV6-5 to TRBJ1-2; the D is unclear. The V gene's germline CDR1 is MNHEY and CDR2 SVGAGI. The ends were cut back, 2 bases at V and 2 bases at J, with 9 bases in the middle. This CDR3 has 14 residues. This CDR3 is CASSYARLNYGYTF. The DNA for the CDR3 is TGTGCCAGCAGTTACGCCAGATTAAACTATGGCTACACCTTC.

In this sample, this clone turned up once. The V call is TRBV6-5, the J call TRBJ1-4, with D unclear. The germline V and J ends were trimmed by 0 bases and 7 bases, with 12 bases remaining between them. This CDR3 is built from 15 residues. Germline CDR1 reads MNHEY; CDR2 reads SVGAGI. CDR3 in amino acids: CASSYSTAAFEKLFF. CDR3 bases: TGTGCCAGCAGTTACTCGACGGCGGCCTTTGAAAAACTGTTTTTT.

The chain recombines TRBV13 with TRBJ2-3; TRBD2 agrees at 12 bases. Per the germline V gene, CDR1 is PRHDT and CDR2 is FYEKMQ (reference sequence). The CDR3 is made up of 20 amino acids. The J segment lost 2 bases and the V segment lost 5 bases, leaving 17 bases of the junction unmatched. CDR3 region: CASSPTPWTSGERNTDTQYF. The CDR3 DNA follows: TGTGCCAGCAGCCCAACACCCTGGACTAGCGGGGAGAGGAACACAGATACGCAGTATTTT.

The DNA for the CDR3 is TGTGCCAGCAGCCAGGGGACAGCCGCTAACTATGGCTACACCTTC. It encodes CASSQGTAANYGYTF. The chain uses TRBV6-2 or TRBV6-3 and TRBJ1-2; TRBD1 agrees at 7 bases. The CDR3 contains 15 residues. Germline trimming cut 6 bases from V and 0 bases from J; bases unmatched to any gene: 7. From germline, CDR1 is MNHEY and CDR2 SVGEGT.

The chain uses TRBV13 and TRBJ1-2; D is undetermined. The CDR3 is made up of 12 amino acids. The germline CDR1 and CDR2 sequences are PRHDT and FYEKMQ (reference sequence). The V and J ends lost 0 bases and 7 bases respectively, with 6 bases between them. CDR3 DNA: TGTGCCAGCAGCTTAGGAGTTGGTGGCTACACCTTC. Amino acids: CASSLGVGGYTF.

This clone was found once. V and J are TRBV7-2 and TRBJ2-6; 14 bases agree with TRBD2. Germline V lookup: CDR1 SGHTA, CDR2 FQGNSA. This CDR3 has 19 residues. V shed 4 bases, J shed 1 base, and the junction held 6 bases outside the gene matches. In nucleotides, the CDR3 is TGTGCCAGCAGCTCTAGACTAGCGGGGGGGCTATCTGGGGCCAACGTCCTGACTTTC. Its translation: CASSSRLAGGLSGANVLTF. Complete variable domain (other parts from reference TRBV7-2 and TRBJ2-6): GAGVSQSPSNKVTEKGKDVELRCDPISGHTALYWYRQSLGQGLEFLIYFQGNSAPDKSGLPSDRFSAERTGGSVSTLTIQRTQQEDSAVYLCASSSRLAGGLSGANVLTFGAGSRLTVL.

V is TRBV4-2 and J is TRBJ1-4; unclear D gene. The V end was cut by 1 base, the J end by 0 bases, with 6 bases between. Germline CDR1 reads LGHNA; CDR2 reads YNFKEQ. CDR3 length: 15 amino acids. CDR3: CASSQAVATNEKLFF. The CDR3 bases are TGTGCCAGCAGCCAAGCAGTTGCAACTAATGAAAAACTGTTTTTT.

This chain connects TRBV15 to TRBJ2-2; TRBD2 matches 14 bases. CDR3 length equals 17 residues. From germline, CDR1 is LNHNV and CDR2 YYDKDF (reference sequence). The V and J ends lost 2 bases and 6 bases, in that order; junction bases with no gene match: 5. CDR3 in DNA: TGTGCCACCAGCAGAAGACTAGCGGGGGGGCCGTCCGGGGAGCTGTTTTTT. Encoded protein: CATSRRLAGGPSGELFF.

This clone was observed once. The chain uses TRBV14 and TRBJ1-1; D possibly corresponds to TRBD1 (6 bases). The length of the CDR3 is 15 residues. V was shortened by 8 bases and J by 0 bases, with 16 bases between the two germline ends. CDR1 is SGHDN and CDR2 is FVKESK in the germline V gene. The CDR3 region is CASGRQGTVNTEAFF. In DNA form, the CDR3 reads TGTGCCAGCGGGCGGCAGGGGACGGTGAACACTGAAGCTTTCTTT. Complete variable domain (other parts from reference TRBV14 and TRBJ1-1): EAGVTQFPSHSVIEKGQTVTLRCDPISGHDNLYWYRRVMGKEIKFLLHFVKESKQDESGMPNNRFLAERTGGTYSTLKVQPAELEDSGVYFCASGRQGTVNTEAFFGQGTRLTVV.

This clone occurred once. The CDR3 DNA reads TGTGCCAGCAGCTTAGGTGGGCGGGGGCCCCACAATGAGCAGTTCTTC. Encoded protein: CASSLGGRGPHNEQFF. This chain connects TRBV7-2 to TRBJ2-1, with D tentatively TRBD2 (7 bases). CDR1 SGHTA and CDR2 FQGNSA come from the germline V gene. The CDR3 sequence is 16 residues long. V was cut by 1 base and J by 5 bases, with 15 bases left in between.

The rearrangement links TRBV7-6 to TRBJ2-1; weak D call: TRBD1 (7 bases). The CDR3 runs to 18 residues. The germline CDR1 and CDR2 sequences are SGHVS and FNYEAQ. V lost 5 bases, J lost 0 bases, and 20 bases lay in between. For the CDR3, the DNA is TGTGCCAGCAGCCCTAGGGGGCTAGCGAGGGGCTCCTACAATGAGCAGTTCTTC. Residues: CASSPRGLARGSYNEQFF.

The chain carries TRBV7-2 and TRBJ1-4, with a weak D call TRBD1 (5 bases). Between the trimmed V and J ends, which lost 1 base and 8 bases, there was a span of 14 bases. Germline V gene sequence: CDR1 SGHTA, CDR2 FQGNSA. The CDR3 has 15 residues. The CDR3 sequence: CASSLVVSRTEKLFF. CDR3 bases: TGTGCCAGCAGCTTAGTAGTCTCAAGGACAGAAAAACTGTTTTTT. The variable domain in full, with the rest retrieved from reference TRBV7-2 and TRBJ1-4, is GAGVSQSPSNKVTEKGKDVELRCDPISGHTALYWYRQSLGQGLEFLIYFQGNSAPDKSGLPSDRFSAERTGGSVSTLTIQRTQQEDSAVYLCASSLVVSRTEKLFFGSGTQLSVL.